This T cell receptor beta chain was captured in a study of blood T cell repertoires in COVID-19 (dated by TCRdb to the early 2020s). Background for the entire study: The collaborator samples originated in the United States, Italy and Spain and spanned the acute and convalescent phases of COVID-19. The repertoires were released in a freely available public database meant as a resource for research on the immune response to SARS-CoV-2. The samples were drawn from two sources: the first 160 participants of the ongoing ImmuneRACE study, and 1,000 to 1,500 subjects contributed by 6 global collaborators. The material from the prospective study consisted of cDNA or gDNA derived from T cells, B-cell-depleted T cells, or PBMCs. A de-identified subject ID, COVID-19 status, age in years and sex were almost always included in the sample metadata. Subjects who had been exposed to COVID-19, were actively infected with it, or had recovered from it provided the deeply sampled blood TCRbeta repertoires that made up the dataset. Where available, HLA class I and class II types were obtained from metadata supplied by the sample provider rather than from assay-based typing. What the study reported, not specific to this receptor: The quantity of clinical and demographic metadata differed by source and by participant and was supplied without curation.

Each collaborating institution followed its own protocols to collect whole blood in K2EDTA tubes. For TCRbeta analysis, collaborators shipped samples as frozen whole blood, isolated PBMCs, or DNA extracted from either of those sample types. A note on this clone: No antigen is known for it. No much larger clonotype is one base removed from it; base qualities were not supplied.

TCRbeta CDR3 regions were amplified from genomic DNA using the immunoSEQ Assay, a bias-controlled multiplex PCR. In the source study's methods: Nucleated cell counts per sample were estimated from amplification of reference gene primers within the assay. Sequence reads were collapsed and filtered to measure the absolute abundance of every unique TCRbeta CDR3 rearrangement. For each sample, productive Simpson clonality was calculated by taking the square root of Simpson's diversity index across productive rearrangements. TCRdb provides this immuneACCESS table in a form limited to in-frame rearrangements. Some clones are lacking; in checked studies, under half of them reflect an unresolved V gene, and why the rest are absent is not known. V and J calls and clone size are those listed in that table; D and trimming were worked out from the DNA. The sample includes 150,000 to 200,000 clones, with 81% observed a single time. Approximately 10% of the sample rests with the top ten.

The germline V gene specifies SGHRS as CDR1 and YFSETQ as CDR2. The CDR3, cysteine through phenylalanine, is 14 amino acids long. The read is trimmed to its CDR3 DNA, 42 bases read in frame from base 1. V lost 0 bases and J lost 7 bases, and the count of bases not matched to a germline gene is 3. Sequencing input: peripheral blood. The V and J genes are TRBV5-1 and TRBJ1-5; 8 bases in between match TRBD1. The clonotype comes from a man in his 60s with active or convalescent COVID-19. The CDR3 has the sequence CASSLVAGGQPQHF. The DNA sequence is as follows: TGCGCCAGCAGCTTGGTAGCAGGGGGCCAGCCCCAGCATTTT.